Each of the 5 T cell receptor beta chains below was sequenced from the same sample in a study of CD8+ T cells in alopecia areata. Sequencing relied on a cDNA template that was reverse transcribed from extracted RNA. This table comes from immunoSEQ multiplex PCR, and its TCRdb copy is limited to in-frame clones, with some not included. The data contain 150,000 to 200,000 clones, under 70% of them singletons. Treatment: oral pan-JAK inhibitor, 5-10 mg twice daily. The sequenced sample was CD4+ T cells sorted from blood, obtained at week 4, from a patient treated with tofacitinib. The receptors shown here come from a human donor with alopecia areata.

The rearrangement uses TRBV6-5 and TRBJ1-6; D perhaps matches TRBD1 (5 bases). Germline loops: CDR1 MNHEY, CDR2 SVGAGI. This CDR3 contains 14 residues. V was trimmed by 8 bases and J by 7 bases, leaving 15 bases between them. CDR3 residues: CASVQALGNSPLHF. DNA of the CDR3: TGTGCCAGCGTACAGGCGTTGGGGAATTCACCCCTCCACTTT.

The chain links TRBV13 to TRBJ2-7, with TRBD1 identical over 8 bases. Germline V gives CDR1 PRHDT, CDR2 FYEKMQ (reference sequence). The CDR3 extends over 14 amino acids. V shed 5 bases and J 6 bases; nucleotides not matched to a gene: 9. The CDR3 protein is CASSHRQGSGEQYF. CDR3 nucleotides: TGTGCCAGCAGCCATCGACAGGGGTCGGGCGAGCAGTACTTC.

The table lists this clone with a few counts. Distinct nucleotide sequences in the sample also encode this CDR3. The chain combines TRBV2 with TRBJ2-5; the D is unclear. CDR3 size: 11 residues. CDR1 is SNHLY, CDR2 FYNNEI, per germline. V dropped 3 bases and J dropped 5 bases, with 4 bases sitting between them. CDR3 nucleotides: TGTGCCAGCAGTGAGGAGGAGACCCAGTACTTC. It yields the protein CASSEEETQYF.

This clone is a singleton in its sample. CDR3 in DNA: TGTGCCAGCAGCTTAGCCACTACGGGGACCGGGGAGCTGTTTTTT. Its translation: CASSLATTGTGELFF. The genes are TRBV7-3 and TRBJ2-2, with D perhaps matching TRBD2 (5 bases). The V and J ends lost 2 bases and 5 bases respectively, with 12 bases between them. This CDR3 spans 15 amino acids. Per germline, CDR1 SGHTA and CDR2 FQGTGA. The full variable domain, rest sourced from reference TRBV7-3 and TRBJ2-2, is GAGVSQTPSNKVTEKGKYVELRCDPISGHTALYWYRQSLGQGPEFLIYFQGTGAADDSGLPNDRFFAVRPEGSVSTLKIQRTERGDSAVYLCASSLATTGTGELFFGEGSRLTVL.

This clone was observed a single time. This chain uses TRBV7-3 with TRBJ1-6, with D possibly matching TRBD1 (6 bases). V lost 5 bases, J lost 7 bases, and 9 bases lay in between. Germline lookup yields CDR1 SGHTA and CDR2 FQGTGA. This CDR3 region has 13 residues. The CDR3 loop is CASSPTGNSPLHF. In DNA, the CDR3 is TGTGCCAGCAGCCCCACAGGGAATTCACCCCTCCACTTT.